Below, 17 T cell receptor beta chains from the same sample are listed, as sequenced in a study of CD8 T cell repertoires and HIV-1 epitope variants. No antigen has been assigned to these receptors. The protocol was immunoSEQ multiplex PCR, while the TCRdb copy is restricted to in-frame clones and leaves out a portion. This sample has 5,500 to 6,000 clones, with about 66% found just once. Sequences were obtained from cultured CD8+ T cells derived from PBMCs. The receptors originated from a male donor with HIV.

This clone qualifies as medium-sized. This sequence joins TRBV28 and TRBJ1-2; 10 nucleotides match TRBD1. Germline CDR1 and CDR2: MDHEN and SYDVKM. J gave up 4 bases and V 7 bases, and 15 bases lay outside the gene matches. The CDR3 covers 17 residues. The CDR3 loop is CASTPGDRGPYGYGYTF. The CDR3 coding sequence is TGTGCCAGCACCCCCGGGGACAGGGGACCCTACGGCTATGGCTACACCTTC.

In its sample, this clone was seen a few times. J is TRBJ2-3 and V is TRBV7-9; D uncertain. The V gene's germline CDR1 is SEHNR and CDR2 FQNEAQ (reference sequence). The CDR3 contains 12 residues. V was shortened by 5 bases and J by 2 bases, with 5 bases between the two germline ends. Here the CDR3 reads CASSRITDTQYF. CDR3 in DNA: TGTGCCAGCAGCCGCATCACAGATACGCAGTATTTT. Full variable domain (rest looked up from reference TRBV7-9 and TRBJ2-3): DTGVSQNPRHKITKRGQNVTFRCDPISEHNRLYWYRQTLGQGPEFLTYFQNEAQLEKSRLLSDRFSAERPKGSFSTLEIQRTEQGDSAMYLCASSRITDTQYFGPGTRLTVL.

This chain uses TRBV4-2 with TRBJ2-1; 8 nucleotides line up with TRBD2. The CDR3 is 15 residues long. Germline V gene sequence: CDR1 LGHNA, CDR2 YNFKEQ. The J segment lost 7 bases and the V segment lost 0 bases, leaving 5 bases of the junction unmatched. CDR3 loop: CASSQEGGGINEQFF. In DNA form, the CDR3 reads TGTGCCAGCAGCCAAGAAGGCGGGGGGATAAATGAGCAGTTCTTC.

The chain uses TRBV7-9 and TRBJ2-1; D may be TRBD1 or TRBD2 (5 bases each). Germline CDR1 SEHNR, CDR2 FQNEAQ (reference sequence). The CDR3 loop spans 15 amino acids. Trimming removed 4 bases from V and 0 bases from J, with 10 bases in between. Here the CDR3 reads CASSWDLSSYNEQFF. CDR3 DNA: TGTGCCAGCAGCTGGGACCTGAGCTCCTACAATGAGCAGTTCTTC.

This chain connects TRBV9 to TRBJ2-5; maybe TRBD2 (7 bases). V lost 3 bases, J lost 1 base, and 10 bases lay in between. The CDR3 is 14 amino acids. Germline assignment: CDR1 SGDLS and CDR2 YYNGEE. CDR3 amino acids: CASSEGGVQETQYF. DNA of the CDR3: TGTGCCAGCAGCGAGGGGGGGGTCCAAGAGACCCAGTACTTC.

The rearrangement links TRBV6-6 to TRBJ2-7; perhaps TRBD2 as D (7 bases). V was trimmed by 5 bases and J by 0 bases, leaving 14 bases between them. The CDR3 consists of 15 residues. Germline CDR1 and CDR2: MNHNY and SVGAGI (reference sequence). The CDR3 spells CASSHSGGLSYEQYF. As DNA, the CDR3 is TGTGCCAGCAGTCATTCCGGGGGGCTCTCCTACGAGCAGTACTTC.

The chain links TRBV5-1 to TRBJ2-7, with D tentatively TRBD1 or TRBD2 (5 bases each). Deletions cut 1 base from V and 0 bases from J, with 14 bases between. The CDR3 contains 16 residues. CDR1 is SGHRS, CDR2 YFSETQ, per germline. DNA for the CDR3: TGCGCCAGCAGCTTGTGGGACCCAGGGATCTCCTACGAGCAGTACTTC. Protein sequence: CASSLWDPGISYEQYF.

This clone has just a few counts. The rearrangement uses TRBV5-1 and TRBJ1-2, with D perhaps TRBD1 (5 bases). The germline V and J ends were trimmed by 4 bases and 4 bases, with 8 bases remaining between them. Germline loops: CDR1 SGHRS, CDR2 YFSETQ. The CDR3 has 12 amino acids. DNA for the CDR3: TGCGCCAGCAGCCCGGACACCTATGGCTACACCTTC. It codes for CASSPDTYGYTF.

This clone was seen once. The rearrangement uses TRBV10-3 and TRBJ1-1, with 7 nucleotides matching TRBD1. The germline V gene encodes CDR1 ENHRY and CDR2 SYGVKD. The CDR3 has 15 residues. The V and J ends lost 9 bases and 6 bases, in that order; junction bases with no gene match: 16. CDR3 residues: CAMTSGTARFAEAFF. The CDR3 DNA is TGTGCCATGACTTCCGGGACAGCGAGATTCGCTGAAGCTTTCTTT.

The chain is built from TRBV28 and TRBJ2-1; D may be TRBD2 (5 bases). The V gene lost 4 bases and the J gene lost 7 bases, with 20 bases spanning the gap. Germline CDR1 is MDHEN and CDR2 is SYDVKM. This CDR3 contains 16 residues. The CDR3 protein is CASSSPRGWRGNEQFF. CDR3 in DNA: TGTGCCAGCAGTTCCCCACGGGGATGGAGAGGTAATGAGCAGTTCTTC.

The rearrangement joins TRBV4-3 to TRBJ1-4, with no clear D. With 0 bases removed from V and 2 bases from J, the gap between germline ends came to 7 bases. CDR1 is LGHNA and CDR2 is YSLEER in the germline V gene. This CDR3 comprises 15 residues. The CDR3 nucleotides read TGCGCCAGCAGCCAAGACCTGGGGACTAATGAAAAACTGTTTTTT. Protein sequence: CASSQDLGTNEKLFF.

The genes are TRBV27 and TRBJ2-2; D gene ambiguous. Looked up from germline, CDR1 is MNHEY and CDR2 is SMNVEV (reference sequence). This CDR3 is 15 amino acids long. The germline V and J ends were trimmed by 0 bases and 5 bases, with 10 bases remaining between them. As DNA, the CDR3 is TGTGCCAGCAGTTTATCGATGGCGGTAACCGGGGAGCTGTTTTTT. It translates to CASSLSMAVTGELFF.

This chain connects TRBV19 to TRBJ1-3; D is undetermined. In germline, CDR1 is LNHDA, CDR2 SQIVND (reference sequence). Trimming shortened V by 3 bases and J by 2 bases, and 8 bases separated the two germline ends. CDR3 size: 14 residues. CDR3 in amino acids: CASSMAVAGNTIYF. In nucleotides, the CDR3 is TGTGCCAGTAGTATGGCGGTAGCTGGAAACACCATATATTTT.

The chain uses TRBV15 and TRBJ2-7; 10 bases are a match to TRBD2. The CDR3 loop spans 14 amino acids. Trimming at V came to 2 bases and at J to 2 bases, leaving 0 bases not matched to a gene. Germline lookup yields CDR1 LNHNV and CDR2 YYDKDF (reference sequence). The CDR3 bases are TGTGCCACCAGCAGACTAGCGGGAGCCTACGAGCAGTACTTC. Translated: CATSRLAGAYEQYF.

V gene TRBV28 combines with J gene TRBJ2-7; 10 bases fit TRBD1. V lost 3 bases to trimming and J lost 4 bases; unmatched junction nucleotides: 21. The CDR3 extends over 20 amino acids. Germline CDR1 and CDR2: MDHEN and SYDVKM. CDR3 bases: TGTGCCAGCAGTTTCTCCCCCTACCGGGGGAGCGACAGGGGGCTATACGAGCAGTACTTC. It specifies CASSFSPYRGSDRGLYEQYF. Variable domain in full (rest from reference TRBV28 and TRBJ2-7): DVKVTQSSRYLVKRTGEKVFLECVQDMDHENMFWYRQDPGLGLRLIYFSYDVKMKEKGDIPEGYSVSREKKERFSLILESASTNQTSMYLCASSFSPYRGSDRGLYEQYFGPGTRLTVT.

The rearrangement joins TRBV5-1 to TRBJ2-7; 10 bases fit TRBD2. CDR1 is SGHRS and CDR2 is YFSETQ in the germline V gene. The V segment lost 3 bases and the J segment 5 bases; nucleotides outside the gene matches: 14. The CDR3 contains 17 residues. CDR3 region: CASSYPGKAGGPNEQYF. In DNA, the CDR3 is TGCGCCAGCAGCTACCCGGGGAAAGCGGGAGGGCCCAACGAGCAGTACTTC. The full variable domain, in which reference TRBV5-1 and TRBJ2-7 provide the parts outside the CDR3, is KAGVTQTPRYLIKTRGQQVTLSCSPISGHRSVSWYQQTPGQGLQFLFEYFSETQRNKGNFPGRFSGRQFSNSRSEMNVSTLELGDSALYLCASSYPGKAGGPNEQYFGPGTRLTVT.

CDR3 residues: CASRAGRGNTEAFF. The CDR3 nucleotides are TGTGCCAGCAGGGCAGGAAGGGGGAACACTGAAGCTTTCTTT. The chain uses TRBV6-1 and TRBJ1-1; D might be TRBD1 (5 bases). Germline V gives CDR1 MNHNS, CDR2 SASEGT. The ends were cut back, 6 bases at V and 1 base at J, with 12 bases in the middle. The CDR3 is 14 residues long.